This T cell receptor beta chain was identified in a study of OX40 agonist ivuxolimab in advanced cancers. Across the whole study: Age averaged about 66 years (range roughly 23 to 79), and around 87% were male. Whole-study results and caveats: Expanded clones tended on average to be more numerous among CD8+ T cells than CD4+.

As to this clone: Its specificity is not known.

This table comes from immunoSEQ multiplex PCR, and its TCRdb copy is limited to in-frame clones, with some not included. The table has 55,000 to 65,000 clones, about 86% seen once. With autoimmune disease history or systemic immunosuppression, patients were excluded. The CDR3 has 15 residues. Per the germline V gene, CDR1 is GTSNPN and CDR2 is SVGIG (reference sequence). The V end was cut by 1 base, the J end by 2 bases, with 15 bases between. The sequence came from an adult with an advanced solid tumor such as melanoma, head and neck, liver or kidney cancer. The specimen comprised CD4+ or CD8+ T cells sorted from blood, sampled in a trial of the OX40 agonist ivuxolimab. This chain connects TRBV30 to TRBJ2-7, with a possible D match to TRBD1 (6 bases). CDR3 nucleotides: TGTGCCTGGAGTGAGACAGGCGTTTCAACCTACGAGCAGTACTTC. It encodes CAWSETGVSTYEQYF.